The 7 T cell receptor beta chains below were found in one sample sequenced in a study of blood T cell repertoires in COVID-19. The protocol was immunoSEQ multiplex PCR, while the TCRdb copy is restricted to in-frame clones and leaves out a portion. The top ten clones hold roughly 1.4% of a sample with some 200,000 clones, around 80% of them seen once. Sequencing used peripheral blood. These receptors came from a woman in her thirties or forties who had recovered from COVID-19.

The chain combines TRBV7-2 with TRBJ2-3; TRBD2 matches 10 bases. There are 16 residues in the CDR3. V lost 3 bases and J lost 6; bases outside the gene matches: 9. Germline V lookup: CDR1 SGHTA, CDR2 FQGNSA. Here the CDR3 DNA reads TGTGCCAGCAGCTTGGAGCGGGGGGGCGGTTGGGATACGCAGTATTTT. Protein: CASSLERGGGWDTQYF.

This sequence joins TRBV10-3 and TRBJ1-1, with D uncertain. Trimming shortened V by 3 bases and J by 0 bases, and 8 bases separated the two germline ends. Germline assignment: CDR1 ENHRY and CDR2 SYGVKD. CDR3 size: 14 residues. CDR3 DNA sequence: TGTGCCATCAGTGACGTACAGCTGAACACTGAAGCTTTCTTT. Amino acid sequence: CAISDVQLNTEAFF.

This rearrangement joins TRBV3-1 (or the pseudogene TRBV3-2) to TRBJ1-1; D is undetermined. The length of the CDR3 is 16 residues. V lost 4 bases, J lost 5 bases, and 20 bases lay in between. Germline assignment: CDR1 LGHDT and CDR2 YNNKEL (reference sequence). For the CDR3, the DNA is TGTGCCAGCAGCCCAAGAGGTCCGGAGGCGAGGACTGAAGCTTTCTTT. Translated, it gives CASSPRGPEARTEAFF.

This clone was seen only a few times. The chain is built from TRBV2 and TRBJ1-2; D not certain. This CDR3 has 14 amino acids. CDR1 is SNHLY, CDR2 FYNNEI, per germline. V was cut by 8 bases and J by 9 bases, with 22 bases left in between. CDR3 in DNA: TGTGCCAGCTTAAACGACAACAGTTGGATTAGCTACACCTTC. It codes for CASLNDNSWISYTF.

The gene calls are TRBV18 and TRBJ1-3; a possible D gene is TRBD1 (6 bases). Trimming shortened V by 6 bases and J by 0 bases, and 15 bases separated the two germline ends. The CDR3 contains 16 residues. Germline V gives CDR1 KGHSH, CDR2 LQKENI. The CDR3 spells CASSLGGRTSGNTIYF. In DNA form, the CDR3 reads TGTGCCAGCTCCTTAGGGGGACGGACCTCTGGAAACACCATATATTTT.

This clone was observed a single time. This chain uses TRBV5-6 with TRBJ2-2, with unresolved D. V lost 2 bases and J lost 0, with 8 bases in between. The length of the CDR3 is 15 residues. Germline values: CDR1 SGHDT, CDR2 YYEEEE. The CDR3 is CASSLRSPNTGELFF. The CDR3 DNA sequence: TGTGCCAGCAGCTTACGGTCTCCGAACACCGGGGAGCTGTTTTTT. Drawing the rest from reference TRBV5-6 and TRBJ2-2, the complete variable domain is DAGVTQSPTHLIKTRGQQVTLRCSPKSGHDTVSWYQQALGQGPQFIFQYYEEEERQRGNFPDRFSGHQFPNYSSELNVNALLLGDSALYLCASSLRSPNTGELFFGEGSRLTVL.

V usage is TRBV7-2 and J usage is TRBJ1-1, with a possible D match to TRBD1 (6 bases). Per the germline V gene, CDR1 is SGHTA and CDR2 is FQGNSA. V gave up 4 bases and J gave up 2 bases, with 14 bases separating them. The CDR3 runs to 15 residues. CDR3 in amino acids: CASSSTPQGNTEAFF. Written as DNA, the CDR3 is TGTGCCAGCAGCTCCACACCACAGGGAAACACTGAAGCTTTCTTT.